Given below is one T cell receptor (beta chain) in context. The V segment lost 7 bases and the J segment 1 base; nucleotides outside the gene matches: 5. This CDR3 region has 16 residues. The germline gives CDR1 SGHDT, CDR2 YYEEEE. The data originate from a study of graft-versus-host responses after intestinal transplantation. Produced via immunoSEQ multiplex PCR; TCRdb's table is partial and in-frame only. The sample has more than 10,000 clones, around 80% seen once. The chain combines TRBV5-6 with TRBJ2-6, with 10 bases that match TRBD2. Material: PBMCs, obtained about 70 weeks after intestinal transplant. The TCR comes from a human patient who received an intestinal transplant, so some T cells may come from the graft donor. For the CDR3, the DNA is TGTGCCAGCGAAACTAGCGGGGTATCTGGGGCCAACGTCCTGACTTTC. Its translation: CASETSGVSGANVLTF.